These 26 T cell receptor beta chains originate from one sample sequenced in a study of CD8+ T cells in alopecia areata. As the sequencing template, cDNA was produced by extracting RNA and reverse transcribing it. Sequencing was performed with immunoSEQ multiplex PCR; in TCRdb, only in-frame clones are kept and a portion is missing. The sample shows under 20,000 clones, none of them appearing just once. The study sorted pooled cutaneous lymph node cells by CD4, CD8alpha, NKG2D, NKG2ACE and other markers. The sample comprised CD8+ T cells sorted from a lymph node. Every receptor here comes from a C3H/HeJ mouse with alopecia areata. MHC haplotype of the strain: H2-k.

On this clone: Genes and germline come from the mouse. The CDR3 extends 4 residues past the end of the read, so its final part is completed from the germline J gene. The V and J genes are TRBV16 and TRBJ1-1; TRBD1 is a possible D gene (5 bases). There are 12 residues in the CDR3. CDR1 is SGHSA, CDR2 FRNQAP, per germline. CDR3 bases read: TGTGCAAGCAGCACAGGACATACA. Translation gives CASSTGHT. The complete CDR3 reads CASSTGHTEVFF.

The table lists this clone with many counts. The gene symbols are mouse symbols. CDR3 sequence: CASSGTANYAEQFF. The covered CDR3 bases are TGTGCCAGCAGTGGGACAGCTAACTATGCT. The rearrangement uses TRBV13-3 and TRBJ2-1; D is possibly TRBD1 (6 bases). The read stops 4 residues short of the end of the CDR3; the missing end is completed from the germline J gene. This CDR3 is built from 14 residues. Per the germline V gene, CDR1 is NNHDY and CDR2 is SYVADS. Trimming removed 3 bases from V and 0 bases from J, with 7 bases in between.

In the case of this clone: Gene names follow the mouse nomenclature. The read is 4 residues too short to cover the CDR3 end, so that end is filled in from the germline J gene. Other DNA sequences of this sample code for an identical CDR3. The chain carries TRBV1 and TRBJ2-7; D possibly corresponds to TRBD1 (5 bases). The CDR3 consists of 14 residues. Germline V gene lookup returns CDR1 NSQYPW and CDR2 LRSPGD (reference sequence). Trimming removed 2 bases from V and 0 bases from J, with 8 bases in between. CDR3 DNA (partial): TGCACCTGCAGTGCAAGGCAGGGCTCCTAT. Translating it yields CTCSARQGSY. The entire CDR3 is CTCSARQGSYEQYF.

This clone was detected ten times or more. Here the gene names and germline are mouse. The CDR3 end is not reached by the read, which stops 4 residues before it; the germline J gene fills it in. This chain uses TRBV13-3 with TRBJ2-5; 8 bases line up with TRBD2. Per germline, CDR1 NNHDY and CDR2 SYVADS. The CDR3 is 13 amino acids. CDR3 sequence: CASSGTGKDTQYF. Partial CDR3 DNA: TGTGCCAGCAGTGGGACTGGGAAAGAC.

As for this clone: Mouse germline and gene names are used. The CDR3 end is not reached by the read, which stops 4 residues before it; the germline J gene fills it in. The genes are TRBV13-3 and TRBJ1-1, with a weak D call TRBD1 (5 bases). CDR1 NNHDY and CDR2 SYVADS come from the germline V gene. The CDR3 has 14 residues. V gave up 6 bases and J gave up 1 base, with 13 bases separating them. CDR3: CASTPGGVNTEVFF. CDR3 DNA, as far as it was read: TGTGCCAGCACTCCGGGAGGGGTAAACACA.

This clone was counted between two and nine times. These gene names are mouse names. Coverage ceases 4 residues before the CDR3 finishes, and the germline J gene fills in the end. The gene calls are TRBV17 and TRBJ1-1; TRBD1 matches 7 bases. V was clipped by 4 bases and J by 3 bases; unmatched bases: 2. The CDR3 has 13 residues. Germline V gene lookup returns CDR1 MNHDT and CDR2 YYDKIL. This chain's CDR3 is CASSIQGDTEVFF. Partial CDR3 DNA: TGTGCTAGCAGTATTCAGGGGGACACA.

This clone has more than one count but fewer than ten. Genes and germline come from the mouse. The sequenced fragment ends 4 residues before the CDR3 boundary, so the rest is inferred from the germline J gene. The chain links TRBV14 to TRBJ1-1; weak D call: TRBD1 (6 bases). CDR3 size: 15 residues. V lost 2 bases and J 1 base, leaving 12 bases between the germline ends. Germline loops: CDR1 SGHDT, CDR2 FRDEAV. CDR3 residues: CASSLDGGLNTEVFF. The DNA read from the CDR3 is TGTGCCAGCAGTTTAGACGGGGGGCTAAACACA.

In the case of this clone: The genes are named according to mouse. CDR3 residues: CASSAGGVYAEQFF. CDR3 bases read: TGTGCCAGCAGTGCTGGGGGGGTGTATGCT. This chain connects TRBV13-3 to TRBJ2-1, with 9 nucleotides matching TRBD2. The CDR3 end lies 4 residues beyond the end of the read and is filled in from the germline J gene. CDR3 size: 14 residues. V shed 3 bases and J 4 bases; nucleotides not matched to a gene: 2. From germline, CDR1 is NNHDY and CDR2 SYVADS.

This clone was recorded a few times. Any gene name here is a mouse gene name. Incomplete CDR3 DNA: TGTGCCAGCAGTCGGGACAGGGAAGGGCTAGAT. It encodes CASSRDREGLD. The full CDR3 protein reads CASSRDREGLDEQYF. This chain uses TRBV19 with TRBJ2-7; 9 bases match TRBD1. Coverage ceases 4 residues before the CDR3 finishes, and the germline J gene fills in the end. CDR3 length equals 15 residues. Germline V gene sequence: CDR1 FNHDT, CDR2 SITEND (reference sequence).

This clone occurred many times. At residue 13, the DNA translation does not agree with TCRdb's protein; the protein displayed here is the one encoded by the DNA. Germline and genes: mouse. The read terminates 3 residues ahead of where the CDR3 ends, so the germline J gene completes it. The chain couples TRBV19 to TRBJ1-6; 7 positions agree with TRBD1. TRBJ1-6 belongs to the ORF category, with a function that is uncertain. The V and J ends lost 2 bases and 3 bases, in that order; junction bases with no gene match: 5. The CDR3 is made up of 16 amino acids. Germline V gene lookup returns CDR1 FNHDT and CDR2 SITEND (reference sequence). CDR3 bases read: TGTGCCAGCAGTATTAGGCCAGGGGGCTATAATTCGCCC. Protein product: CASSIRPGGYNSP. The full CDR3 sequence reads CASSIRPGGYNSPLYF.

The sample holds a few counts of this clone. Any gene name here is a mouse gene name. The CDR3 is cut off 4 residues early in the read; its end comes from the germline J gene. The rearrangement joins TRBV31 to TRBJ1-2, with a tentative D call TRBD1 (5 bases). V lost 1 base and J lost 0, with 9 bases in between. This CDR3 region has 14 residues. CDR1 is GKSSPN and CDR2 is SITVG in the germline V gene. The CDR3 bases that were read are TGTGCCTGGAGTCCCGACAGTGCAAACTCC. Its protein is CAWSPDSANS. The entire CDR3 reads CAWSPDSANSDYTF.

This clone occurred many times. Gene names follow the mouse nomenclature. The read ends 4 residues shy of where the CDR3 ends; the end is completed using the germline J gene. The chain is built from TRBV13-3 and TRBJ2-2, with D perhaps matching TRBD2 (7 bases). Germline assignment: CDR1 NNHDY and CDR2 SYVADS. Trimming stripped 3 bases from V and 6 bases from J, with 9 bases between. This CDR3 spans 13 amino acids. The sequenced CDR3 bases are TGTGCCAGCAGTGCGGGGGGCCCCGGG. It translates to CASSAGGPG. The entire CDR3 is CASSAGGPGQLYF.

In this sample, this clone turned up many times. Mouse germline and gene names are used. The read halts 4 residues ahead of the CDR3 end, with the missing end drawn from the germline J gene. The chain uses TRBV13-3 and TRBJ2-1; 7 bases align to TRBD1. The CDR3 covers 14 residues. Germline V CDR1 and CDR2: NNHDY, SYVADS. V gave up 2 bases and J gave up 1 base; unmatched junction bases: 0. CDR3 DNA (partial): TGTGCCAGCAGTGAGACAGGGAACTATGCT. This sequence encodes CASSETGNYA. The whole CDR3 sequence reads CASSETGNYAEQFF.

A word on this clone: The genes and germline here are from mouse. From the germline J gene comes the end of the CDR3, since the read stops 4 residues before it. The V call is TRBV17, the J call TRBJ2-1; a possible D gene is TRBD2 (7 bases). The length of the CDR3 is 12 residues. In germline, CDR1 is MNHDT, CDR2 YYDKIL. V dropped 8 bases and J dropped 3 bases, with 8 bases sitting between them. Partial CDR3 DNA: TGTGCTAGCGGGGGGCGCTATGCT. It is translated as CASGGRYA. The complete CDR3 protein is CASGGRYAEQFF. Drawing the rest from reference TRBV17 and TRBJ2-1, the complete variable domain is DTTVKQNPRYKLARVGKPVNLICSQTMNHDTMYWYQKKPNQAPKLLLFYYDKILNREADTFEKFQSSRPNNSFCSLYIGSAGLEYSAMYLCASGGRYAEQFFGPGTRLTVL.

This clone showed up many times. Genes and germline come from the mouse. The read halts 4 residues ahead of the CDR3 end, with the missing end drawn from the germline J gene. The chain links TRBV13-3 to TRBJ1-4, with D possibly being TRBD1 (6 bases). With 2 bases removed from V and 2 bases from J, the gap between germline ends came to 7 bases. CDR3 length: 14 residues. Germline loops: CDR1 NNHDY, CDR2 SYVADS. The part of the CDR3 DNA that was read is TGTGCCAGCAGTGAGGGACAATCCAACGAA. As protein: CASSEGQSNE. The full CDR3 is CASSEGQSNERLFF.

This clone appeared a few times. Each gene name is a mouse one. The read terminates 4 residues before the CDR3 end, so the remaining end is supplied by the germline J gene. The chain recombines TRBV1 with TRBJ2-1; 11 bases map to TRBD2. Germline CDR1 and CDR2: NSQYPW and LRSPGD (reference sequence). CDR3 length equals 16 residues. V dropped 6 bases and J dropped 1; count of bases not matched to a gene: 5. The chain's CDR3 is CTCRSDWGGNYAEQFF. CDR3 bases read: TGCACCTGCAGATCTGACTGGGGGGGGAACTATGCT.

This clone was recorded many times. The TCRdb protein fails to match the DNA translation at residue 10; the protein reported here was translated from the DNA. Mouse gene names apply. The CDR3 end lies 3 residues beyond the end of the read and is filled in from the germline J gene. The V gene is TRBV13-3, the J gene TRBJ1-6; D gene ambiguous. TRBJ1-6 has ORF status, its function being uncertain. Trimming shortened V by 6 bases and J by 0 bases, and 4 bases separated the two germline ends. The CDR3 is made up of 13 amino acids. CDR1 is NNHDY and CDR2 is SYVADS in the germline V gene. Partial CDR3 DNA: TGTGCCAGCACCCATTCCTATAATTCGCCC. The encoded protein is CASTHSYNSP. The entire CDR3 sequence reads CASTHSYNSPLYF.

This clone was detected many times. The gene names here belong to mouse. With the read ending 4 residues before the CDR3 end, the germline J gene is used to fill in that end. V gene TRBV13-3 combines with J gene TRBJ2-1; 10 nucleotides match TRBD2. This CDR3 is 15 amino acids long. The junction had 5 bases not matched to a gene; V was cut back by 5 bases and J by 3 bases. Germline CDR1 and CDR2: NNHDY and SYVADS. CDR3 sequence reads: CASRTGTGVYAEQFF. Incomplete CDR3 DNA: TGTGCCAGCAGGACCGGGACTGGGGTCTATGCT.

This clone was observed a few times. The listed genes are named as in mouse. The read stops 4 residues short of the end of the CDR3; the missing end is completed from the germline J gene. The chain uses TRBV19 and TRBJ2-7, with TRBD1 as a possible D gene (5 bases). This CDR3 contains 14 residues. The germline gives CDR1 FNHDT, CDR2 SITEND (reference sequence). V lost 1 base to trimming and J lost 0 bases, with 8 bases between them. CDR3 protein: CASSIQGSSYEQYF. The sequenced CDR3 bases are TGTGCCAGCAGTATACAGGGAAGCTCCTAT.

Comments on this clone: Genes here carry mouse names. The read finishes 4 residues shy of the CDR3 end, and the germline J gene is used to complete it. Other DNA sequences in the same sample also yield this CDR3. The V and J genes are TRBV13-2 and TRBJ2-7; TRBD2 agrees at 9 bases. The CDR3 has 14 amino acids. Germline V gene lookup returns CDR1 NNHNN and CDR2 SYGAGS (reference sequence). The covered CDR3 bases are TGTGCCAGCGGTGAGGACTGGGGCGGATAT. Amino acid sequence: CASGEDWGGY. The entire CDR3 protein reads CASGEDWGGYEQYF.

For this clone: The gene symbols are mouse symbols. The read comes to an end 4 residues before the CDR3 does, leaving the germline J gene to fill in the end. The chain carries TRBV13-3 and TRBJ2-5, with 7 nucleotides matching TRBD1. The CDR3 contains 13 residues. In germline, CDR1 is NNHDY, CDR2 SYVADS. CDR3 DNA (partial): TGTGCCAGCAGTGGCCAGGGGGAAGAC. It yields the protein CASSGQGED. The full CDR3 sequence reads CASSGQGEDTQYF.

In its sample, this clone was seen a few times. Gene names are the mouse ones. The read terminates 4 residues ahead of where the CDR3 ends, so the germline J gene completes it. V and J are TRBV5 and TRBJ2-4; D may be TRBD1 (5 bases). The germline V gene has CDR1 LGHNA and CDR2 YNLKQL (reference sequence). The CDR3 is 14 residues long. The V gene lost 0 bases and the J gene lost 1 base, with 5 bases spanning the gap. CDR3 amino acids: CASSQDRGQNTLYF. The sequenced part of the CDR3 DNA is TGTGCCAGCAGCCAAGACAGGGGTCAAAAC.

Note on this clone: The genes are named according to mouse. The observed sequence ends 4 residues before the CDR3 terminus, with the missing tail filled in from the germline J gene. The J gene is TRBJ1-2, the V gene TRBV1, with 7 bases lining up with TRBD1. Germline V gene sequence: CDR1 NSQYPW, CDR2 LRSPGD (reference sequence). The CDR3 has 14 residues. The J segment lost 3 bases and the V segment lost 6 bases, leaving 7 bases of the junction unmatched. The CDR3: CTCSRRQGDSDYTF. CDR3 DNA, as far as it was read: TGCACCTGCAGCAGACGACAGGGAGACTCC.

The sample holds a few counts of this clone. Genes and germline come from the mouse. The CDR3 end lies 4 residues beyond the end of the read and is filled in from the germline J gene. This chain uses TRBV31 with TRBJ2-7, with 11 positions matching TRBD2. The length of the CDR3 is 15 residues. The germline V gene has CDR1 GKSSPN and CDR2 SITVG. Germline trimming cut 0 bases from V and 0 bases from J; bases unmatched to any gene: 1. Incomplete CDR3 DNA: TGTGCCTGGAGTCTCGGGACTGGGGGCTCCTAT. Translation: CAWSLGTGGSY. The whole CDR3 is CAWSLGTGGSYEQYF.

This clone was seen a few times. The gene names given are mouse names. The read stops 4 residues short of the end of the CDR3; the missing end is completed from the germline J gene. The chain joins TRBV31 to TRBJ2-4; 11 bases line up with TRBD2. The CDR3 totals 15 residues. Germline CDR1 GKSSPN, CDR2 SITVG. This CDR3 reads CAWRPRGLGENTLYF. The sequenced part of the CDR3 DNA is TGTGCCTGGAGGCCTCGGGGACTGGGGGAAAAC. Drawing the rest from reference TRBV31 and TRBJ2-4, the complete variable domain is AQTIHQWPVAEIKAVGSPLSLGCTIKGKSSPNLYWYWQATGGTLQQLFYSITVGQVESVVQLNLSASRPKDDQFILSTEKLLLSHSGFYLCAWRPRGLGENTLYFGAGTRLSVL.

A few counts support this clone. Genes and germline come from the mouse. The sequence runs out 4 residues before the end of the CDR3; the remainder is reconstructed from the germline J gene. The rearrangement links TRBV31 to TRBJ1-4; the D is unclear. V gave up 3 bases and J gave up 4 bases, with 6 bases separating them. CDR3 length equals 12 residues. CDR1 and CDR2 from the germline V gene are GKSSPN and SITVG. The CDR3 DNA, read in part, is TGTGCCTGGAGCCTAAACAACGAA. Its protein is CAWSLNNE. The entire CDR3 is CAWSLNNERLFF.